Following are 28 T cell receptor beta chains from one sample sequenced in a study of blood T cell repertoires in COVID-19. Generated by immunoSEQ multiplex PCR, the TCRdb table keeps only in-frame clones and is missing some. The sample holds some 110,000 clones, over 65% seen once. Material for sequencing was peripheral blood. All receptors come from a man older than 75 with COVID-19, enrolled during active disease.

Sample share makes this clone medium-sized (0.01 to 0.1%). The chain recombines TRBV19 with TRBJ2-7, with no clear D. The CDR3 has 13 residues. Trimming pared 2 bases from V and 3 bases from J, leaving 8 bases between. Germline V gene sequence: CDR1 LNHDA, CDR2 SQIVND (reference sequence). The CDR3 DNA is TGTGCCAGTAGTATAACAGTTAGCTACGAGCAGTACTTC. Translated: CASSITVSYEQYF.

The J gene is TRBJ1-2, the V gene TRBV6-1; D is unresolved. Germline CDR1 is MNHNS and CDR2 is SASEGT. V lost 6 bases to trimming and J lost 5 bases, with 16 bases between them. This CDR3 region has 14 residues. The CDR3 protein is CASSRSGETYGYTF. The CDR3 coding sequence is TGTGCCAGCAGCCGGTCGGGAGAAACTTATGGCTACACCTTC.

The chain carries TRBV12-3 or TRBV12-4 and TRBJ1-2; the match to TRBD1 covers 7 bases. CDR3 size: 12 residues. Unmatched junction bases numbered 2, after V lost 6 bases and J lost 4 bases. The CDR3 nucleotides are TGTGCCAGCAGCAGGGACAGCTATGGCTACACCTTC. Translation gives CASSRDSYGYTF.

CDR3 sequence reads: CASSWGTDSNQPQHF. Written as DNA, the CDR3 is TGTGCCAGCAGCTGGGGGACAGATAGCAATCAGCCCCAGCATTTT. The chain carries TRBV5-6 and TRBJ1-5, with 7 bases aligning to TRBD1. Germline CDR1 and CDR2: SGHDT and YYEEEE. The ends lost 3 bases at V and 0 bases at J; junction bases unmatched: 3. This CDR3 is built from 15 residues.

The CDR3 DNA is TGTGCCAGCAGTCTTAGCGGGACTCAGGCAGATACGCAGTATTTT. It codes for CASSLSGTQADTQYF. The V call is TRBV4-2, the J call TRBJ2-3; TRBD2 matches 8 bases. CDR1 is LGHNA, CDR2 YNFKEQ, per germline. The CDR3 covers 15 residues. V lost 6 bases and J lost 4; bases outside the gene matches: 9.

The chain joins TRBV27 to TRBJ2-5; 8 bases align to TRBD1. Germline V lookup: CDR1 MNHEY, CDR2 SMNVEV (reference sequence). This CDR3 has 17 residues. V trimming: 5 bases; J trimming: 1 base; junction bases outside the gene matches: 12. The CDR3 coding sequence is TGTGCCAGCAGTCCCCTCGGACAGGGTTTCAGCCAAGAGACCCAGTACTTC. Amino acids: CASSPLGQGFSQETQYF.

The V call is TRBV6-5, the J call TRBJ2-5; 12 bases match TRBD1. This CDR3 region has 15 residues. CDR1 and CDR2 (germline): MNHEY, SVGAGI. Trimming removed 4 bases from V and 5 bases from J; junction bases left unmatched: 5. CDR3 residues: CASSSGTGGWETQYF. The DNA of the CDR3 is TGTGCCAGCAGTTCTGGGACAGGGGGCTGGGAGACCCAGTACTTC.

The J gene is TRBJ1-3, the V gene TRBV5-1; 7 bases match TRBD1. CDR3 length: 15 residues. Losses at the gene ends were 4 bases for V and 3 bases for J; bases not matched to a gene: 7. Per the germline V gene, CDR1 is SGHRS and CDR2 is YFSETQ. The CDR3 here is CASSLGGAGGNTIYF. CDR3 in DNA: TGCGCCAGCAGCCTAGGGGGCGCCGGTGGAAACACCATATATTTT.

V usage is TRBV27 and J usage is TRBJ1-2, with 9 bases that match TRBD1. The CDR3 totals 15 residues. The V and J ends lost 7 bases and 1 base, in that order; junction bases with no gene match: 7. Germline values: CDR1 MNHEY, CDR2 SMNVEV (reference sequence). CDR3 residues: CASNPGTGYNYGYTF. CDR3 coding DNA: TGTGCCAGCAATCCCGGGACAGGGTATAACTATGGCTACACCTTC.

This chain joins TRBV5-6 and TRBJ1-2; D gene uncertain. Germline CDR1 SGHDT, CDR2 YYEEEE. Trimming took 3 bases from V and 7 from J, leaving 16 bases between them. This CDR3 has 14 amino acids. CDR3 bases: TGTGCCAGCAGCTCCGGACTCACCGTAAGTGGCTACACCTTC. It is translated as CASSSGLTVSGYTF. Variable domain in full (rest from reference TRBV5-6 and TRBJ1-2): DAGVTQSPTHLIKTRGQQVTLRCSPKSGHDTVSWYQQALGQGPQFIFQYYEEEERQRGNFPDRFSGHQFPNYSSELNVNALLLGDSALYLCASSSGLTVSGYTFGSGTRLTVV.

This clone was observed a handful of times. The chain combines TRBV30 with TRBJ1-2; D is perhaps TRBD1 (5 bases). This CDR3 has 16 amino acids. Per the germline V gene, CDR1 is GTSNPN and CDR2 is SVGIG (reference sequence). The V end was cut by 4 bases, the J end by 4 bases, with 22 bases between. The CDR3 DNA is TGTGCCTGGATAGGCCTAACGATGACAGACCTCTATGGCTACACCTTC. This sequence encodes CAWIGLTMTDLYGYTF.

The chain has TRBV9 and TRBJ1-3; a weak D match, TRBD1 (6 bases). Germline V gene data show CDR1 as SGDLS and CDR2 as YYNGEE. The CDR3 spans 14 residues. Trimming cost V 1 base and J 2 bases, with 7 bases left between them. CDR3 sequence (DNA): TGTGCCAGCAGCGTAACAGGGACTGGAAACACCATATATTTT. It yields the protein CASSVTGTGNTIYF.

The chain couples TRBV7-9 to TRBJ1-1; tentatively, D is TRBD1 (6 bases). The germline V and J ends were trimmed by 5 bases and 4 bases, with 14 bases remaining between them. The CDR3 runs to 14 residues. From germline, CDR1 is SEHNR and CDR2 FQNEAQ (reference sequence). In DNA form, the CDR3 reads TGTGCCAGCAGCCCCATACAGGGATTCACTGAAGCTTTCTTT. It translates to CASSPIQGFTEAFF.

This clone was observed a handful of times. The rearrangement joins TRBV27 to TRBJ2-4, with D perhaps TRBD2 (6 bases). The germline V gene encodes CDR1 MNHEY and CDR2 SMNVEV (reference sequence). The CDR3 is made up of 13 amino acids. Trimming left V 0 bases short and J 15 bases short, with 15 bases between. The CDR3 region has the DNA TGTGCCAGCAGTTTATCCTTCGGACGGGAGTGGTACTTC. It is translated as CASSLSFGREWYF.

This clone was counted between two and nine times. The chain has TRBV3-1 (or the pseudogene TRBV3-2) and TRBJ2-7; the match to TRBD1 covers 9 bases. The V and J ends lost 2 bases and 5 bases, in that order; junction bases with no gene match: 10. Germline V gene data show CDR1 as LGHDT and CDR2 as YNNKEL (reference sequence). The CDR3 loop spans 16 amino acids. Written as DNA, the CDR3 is TGTGCCAGCAGCCAAAGACGGACAGGGGCTAAGAACGAGCAGTACTTC. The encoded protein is CASSQRRTGAKNEQYF.

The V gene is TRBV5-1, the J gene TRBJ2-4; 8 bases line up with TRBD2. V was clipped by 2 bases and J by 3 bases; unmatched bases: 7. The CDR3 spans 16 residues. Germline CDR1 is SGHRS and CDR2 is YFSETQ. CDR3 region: CASSFGAGGHKNIQYF. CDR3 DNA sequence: TGCGCCAGCAGCTTCGGGGCGGGAGGCCACAAAAACATTCAGTACTTC.

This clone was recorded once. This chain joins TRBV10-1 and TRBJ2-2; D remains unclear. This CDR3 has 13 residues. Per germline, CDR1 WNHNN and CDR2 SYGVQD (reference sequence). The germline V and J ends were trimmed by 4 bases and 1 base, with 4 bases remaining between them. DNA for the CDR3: TGCGCCAGCAGTGCGGGGAACACCGGGGAGCTGTTTTTT. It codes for CASSAGNTGELFF.

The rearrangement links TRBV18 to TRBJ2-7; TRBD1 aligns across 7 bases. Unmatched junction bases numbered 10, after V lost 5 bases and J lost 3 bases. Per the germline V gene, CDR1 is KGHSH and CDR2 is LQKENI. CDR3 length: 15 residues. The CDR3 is CASSKFDRALYEQYF. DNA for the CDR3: TGTGCCAGCTCAAAATTTGACAGGGCCCTCTACGAGCAGTACTTC.

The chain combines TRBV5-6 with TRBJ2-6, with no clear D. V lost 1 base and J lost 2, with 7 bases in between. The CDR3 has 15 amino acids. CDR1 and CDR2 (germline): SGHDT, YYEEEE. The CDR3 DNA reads TGTGCCAGCAGCTTGATGGCTGCTGGGGCCAACGTCCTGACTTTC. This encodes CASSLMAAGANVLTF.

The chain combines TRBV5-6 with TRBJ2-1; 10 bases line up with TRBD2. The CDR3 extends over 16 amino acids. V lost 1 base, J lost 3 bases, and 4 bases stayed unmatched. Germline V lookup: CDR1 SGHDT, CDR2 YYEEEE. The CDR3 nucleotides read TGTGCCAGCAGCTTGACTAGCGGGGTTTTCTACAATGAGCAGTTCTTC. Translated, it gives CASSLTSGVFYNEQFF.

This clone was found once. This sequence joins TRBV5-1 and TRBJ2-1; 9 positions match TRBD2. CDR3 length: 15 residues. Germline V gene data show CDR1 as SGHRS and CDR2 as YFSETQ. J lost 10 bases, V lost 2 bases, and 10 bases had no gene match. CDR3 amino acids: CASSLMGGRAAEQFF. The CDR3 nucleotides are TGCGCCAGCAGCTTAATGGGCGGGAGGGCCGCGGAGCAGTTCTTC.

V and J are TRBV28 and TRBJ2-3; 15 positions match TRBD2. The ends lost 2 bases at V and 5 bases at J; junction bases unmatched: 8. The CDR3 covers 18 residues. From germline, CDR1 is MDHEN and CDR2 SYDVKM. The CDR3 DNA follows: TGTGCCAGCAGTTTAGCAGGACTAGCGGGAGGGATGGAAGATACGCAGTATTTT. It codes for CASSLAGLAGGMEDTQYF.

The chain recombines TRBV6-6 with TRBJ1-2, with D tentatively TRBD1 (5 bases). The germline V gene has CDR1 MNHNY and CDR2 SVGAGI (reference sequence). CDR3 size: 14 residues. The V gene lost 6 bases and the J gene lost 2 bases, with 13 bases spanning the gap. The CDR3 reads CASSSGTSNYGYTF. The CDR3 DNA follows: TGTGCCAGCAGCTCAGGGACTTCAAACTATGGCTACACCTTC.

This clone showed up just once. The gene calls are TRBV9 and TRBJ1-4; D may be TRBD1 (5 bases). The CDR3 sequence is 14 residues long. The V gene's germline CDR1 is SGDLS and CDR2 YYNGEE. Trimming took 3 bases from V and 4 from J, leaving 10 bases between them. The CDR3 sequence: CASSAGDSNEKLFF. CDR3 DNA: TGTGCCAGCAGCGCGGGAGACAGTAATGAAAAACTGTTTTTT.

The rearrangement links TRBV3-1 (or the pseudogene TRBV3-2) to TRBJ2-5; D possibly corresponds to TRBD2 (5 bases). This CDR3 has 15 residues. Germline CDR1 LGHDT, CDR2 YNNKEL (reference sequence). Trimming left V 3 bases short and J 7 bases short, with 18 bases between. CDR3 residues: CASSQRGQRGRTQYF. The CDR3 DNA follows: TGTGCCAGCAGCCAGCGTGGGCAGCGCGGGCGGACCCAGTACTTC.

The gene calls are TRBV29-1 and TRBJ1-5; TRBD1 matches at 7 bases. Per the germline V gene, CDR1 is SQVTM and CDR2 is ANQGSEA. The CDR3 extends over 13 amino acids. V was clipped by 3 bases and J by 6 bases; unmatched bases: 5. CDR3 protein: CSVEGQPGQPQHF. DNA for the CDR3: TGCAGCGTTGAGGGACAGCCGGGTCAGCCCCAGCATTTT.

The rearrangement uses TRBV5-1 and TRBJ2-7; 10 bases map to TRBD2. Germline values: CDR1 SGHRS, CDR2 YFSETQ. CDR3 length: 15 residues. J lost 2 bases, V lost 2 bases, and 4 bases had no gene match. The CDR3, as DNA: TGCGCCAGCAGCTTTTATCTAGCGGGGGCCTACGAGCAGTACTTC. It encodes CASSFYLAGAYEQYF.

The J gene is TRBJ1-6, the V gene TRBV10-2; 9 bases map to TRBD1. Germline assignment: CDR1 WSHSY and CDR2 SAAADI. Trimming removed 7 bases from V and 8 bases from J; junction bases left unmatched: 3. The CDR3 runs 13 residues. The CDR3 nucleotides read TGCGCCAGCACGGACAGGGGTTATTCACCCCTCCACTTT. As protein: CASTDRGYSPLHF.